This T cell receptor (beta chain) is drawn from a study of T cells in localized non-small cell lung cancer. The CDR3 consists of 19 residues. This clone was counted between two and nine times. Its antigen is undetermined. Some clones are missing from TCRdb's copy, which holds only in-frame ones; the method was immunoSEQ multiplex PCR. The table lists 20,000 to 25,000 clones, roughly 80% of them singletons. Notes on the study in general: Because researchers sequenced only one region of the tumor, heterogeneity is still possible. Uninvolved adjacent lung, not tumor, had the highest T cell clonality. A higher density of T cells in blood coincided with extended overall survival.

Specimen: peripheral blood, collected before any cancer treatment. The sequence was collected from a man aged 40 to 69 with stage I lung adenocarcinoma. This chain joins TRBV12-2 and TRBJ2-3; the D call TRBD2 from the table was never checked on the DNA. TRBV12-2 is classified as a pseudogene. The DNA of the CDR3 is TGTGCAAGTCGCTTAGTTAAGGGCAGAAGGGACTCAGGGCCAGATACGCAGTATTTT. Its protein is CASRLVKGRRDSGPDTQYF.